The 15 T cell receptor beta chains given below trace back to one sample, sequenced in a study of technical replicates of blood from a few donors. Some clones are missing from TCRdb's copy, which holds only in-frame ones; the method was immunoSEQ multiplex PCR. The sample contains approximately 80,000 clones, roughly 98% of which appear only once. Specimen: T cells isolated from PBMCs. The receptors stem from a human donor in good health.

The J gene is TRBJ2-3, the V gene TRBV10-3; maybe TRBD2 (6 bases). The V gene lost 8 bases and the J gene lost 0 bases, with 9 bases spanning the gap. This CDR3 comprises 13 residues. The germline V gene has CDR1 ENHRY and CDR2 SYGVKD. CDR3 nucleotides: TGTGCCATCTTAGGGACTAGCACAGATACGCAGTATTTT. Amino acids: CAILGTSTDTQYF.

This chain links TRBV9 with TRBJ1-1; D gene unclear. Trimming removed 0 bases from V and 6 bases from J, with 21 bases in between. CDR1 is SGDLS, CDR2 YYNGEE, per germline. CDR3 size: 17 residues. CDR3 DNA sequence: TGTGCCAGCAGCGTAGACGGAGGCCCCTCAAGACGCCCTGAAGCTTTCTTT. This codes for CASSVDGGPSRRPEAFF.

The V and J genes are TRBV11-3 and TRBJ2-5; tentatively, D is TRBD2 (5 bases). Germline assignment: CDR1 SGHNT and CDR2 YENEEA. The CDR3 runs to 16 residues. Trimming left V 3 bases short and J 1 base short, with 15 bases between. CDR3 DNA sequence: TGTGCCAGCAGCTTGAACGCCGGGGTGAGCCAAGAGACCCAGTACTTC. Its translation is CASSLNAGVSQETQYF.

CDR3 nucleotides: TGTGCCAGCAGTGATCTCTTGACAGGGCGGGGAGAAAAACTGTTTTTT. This translates into CASSDLLTGRGEKLFF. The chain carries TRBV6-1 and TRBJ1-4; 7 bases are shared with TRBD1. V lost 3 bases, J lost 8 bases, and 12 bases stayed unmatched. There are 16 residues in the CDR3. The germline V gene encodes CDR1 MNHNS and CDR2 SASEGT.

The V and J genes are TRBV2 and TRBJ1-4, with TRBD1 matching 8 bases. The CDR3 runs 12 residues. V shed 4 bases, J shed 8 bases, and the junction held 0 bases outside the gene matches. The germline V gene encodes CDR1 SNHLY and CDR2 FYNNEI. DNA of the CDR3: TGTGCCAGCAGTGGGACAGGGGAAAAACTGTTTTTT. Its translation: CASSGTGEKLFF.

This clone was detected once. The CDR3 region is CASSLVPLAVNEQFF. CDR3 sequence (DNA): TGTGCCAGCAGTCTGGTTCCACTAGCCGTCAATGAGCAGTTCTTC. This chain links TRBV27 with TRBJ2-1; D possibly corresponds to TRBD2 (6 bases). This CDR3 has 15 amino acids. Per germline, CDR1 MNHEY and CDR2 SMNVEV (reference sequence). With 5 bases removed from V and 6 bases from J, the gap between germline ends came to 17 bases.

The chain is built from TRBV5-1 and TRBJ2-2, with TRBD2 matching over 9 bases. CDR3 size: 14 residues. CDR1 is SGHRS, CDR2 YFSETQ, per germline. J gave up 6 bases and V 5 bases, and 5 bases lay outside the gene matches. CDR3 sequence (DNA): TGCGCCAGCAGGACTAGCGGTGTATCCGGGGAGCTGTTTTTT. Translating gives CASRTSGVSGELFF.

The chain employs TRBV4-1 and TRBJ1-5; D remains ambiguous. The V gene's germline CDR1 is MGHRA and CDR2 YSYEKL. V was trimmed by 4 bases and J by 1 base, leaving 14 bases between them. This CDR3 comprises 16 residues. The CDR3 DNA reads TGCGCCAGCAGCCTTGATGCGGCAAAGAGCAATCAGCCCCAGCATTTT. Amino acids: CASSLDAAKSNQPQHF.

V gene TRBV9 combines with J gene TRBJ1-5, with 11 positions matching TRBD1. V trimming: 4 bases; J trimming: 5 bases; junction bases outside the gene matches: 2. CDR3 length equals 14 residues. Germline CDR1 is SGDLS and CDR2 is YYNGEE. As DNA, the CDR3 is TGTGCCAGCAGCCGGACAGGGGGCGATCAGCCCCAGCATTTT. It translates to CASSRTGGDQPQHF.

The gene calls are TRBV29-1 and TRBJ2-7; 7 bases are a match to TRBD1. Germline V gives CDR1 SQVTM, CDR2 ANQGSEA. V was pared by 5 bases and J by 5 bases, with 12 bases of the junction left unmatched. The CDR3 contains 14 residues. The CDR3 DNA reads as TGCAGCGTTTCCTCCGGGACAGACAGCCACGAGCAGTACTTC. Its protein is CSVSSGTDSHEQYF.

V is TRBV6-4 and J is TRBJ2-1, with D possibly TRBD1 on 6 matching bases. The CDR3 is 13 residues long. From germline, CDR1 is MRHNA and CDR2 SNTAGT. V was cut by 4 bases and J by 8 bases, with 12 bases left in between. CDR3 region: CASSGEQGHEQFF. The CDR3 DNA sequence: TGTGCCAGCAGTGGGGAACAGGGTCATGAGCAGTTCTTC.

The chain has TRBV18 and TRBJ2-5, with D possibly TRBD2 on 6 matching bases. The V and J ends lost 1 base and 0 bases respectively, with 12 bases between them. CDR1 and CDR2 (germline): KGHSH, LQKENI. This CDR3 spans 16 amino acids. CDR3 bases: TGTGCCAGCTCACCACTGGGACTCCGGTACCAAGAGACCCAGTACTTC. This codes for CASSPLGLRYQETQYF. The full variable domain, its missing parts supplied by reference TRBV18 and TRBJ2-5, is NAGVMQNPRHLVRRRGQEARLRCSPMKGHSHVYWYRQLPEEGLKFMVYLQKENIIDESGMPKERFSAEFPKEGPSILRIQQVVRGDSAAYFCASSPLGLRYQETQYFGPGTRLLVL.

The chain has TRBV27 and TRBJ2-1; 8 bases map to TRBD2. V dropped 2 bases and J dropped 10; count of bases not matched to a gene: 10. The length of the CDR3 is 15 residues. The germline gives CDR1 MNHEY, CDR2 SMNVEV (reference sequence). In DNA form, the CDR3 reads TGTGCCAGCAGTTTACAAGCGGGAGTATCGGGCGAGCAGTTCTTC. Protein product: CASSLQAGVSGEQFF.

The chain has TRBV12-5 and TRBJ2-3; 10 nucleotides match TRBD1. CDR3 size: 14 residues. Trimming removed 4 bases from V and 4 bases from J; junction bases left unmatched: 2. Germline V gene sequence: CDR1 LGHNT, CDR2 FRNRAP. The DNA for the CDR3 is TGTGCTAGTGGTTACGACAGGGGGCCAGATACGCAGTATTTT. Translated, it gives CASGYDRGPDTQYF.

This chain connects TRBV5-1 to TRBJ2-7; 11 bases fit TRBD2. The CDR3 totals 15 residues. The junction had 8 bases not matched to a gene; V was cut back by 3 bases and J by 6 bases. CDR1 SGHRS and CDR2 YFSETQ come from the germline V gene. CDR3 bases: TGCGCCAGCAGCTATACGACTAGCGGGGCTGTCGAGCAGTACTTC. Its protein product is CASSYTTSGAVEQYF.